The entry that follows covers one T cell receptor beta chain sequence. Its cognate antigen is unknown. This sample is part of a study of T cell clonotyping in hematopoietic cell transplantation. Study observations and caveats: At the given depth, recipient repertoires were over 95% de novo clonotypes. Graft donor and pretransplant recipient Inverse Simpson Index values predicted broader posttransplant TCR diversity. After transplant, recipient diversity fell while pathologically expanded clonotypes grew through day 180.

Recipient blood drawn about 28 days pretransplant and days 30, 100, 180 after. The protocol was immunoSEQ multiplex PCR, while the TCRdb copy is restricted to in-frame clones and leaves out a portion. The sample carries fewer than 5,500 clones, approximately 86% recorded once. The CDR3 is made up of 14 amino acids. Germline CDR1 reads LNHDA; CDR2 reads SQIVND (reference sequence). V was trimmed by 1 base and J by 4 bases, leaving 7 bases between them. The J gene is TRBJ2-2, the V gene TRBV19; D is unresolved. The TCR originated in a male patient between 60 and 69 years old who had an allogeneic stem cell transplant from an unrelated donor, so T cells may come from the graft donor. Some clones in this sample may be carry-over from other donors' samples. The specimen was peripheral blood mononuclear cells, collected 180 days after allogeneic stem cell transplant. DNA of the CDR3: TGTGCCAGTAGTATAGGGATCCCCACCGGGGAGCTGTTTTTT. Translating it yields CASSIGIPTGELFF. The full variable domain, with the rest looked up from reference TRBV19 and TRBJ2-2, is DGGITQSPKYLFRKEGQNVTLSCEQNLNHDAMYWYRQDPGQGLRLIYYSQIVNDFQKGDIAEGYSVSREKKESFPLTVTSAQKNPTAFYLCASSIGIPTGELFFGEGSRLTVL.